This entry describes one TCR beta chain. Its specificity is unknown. This record belongs to a study of T cells in Graves' hyperthyroidism and ophthalmopathy. Amplification targeted TCR beta CDR3 regions from RNA transcripts. HTBI primers were used for first-round RT-PCR of the TCR CDR3. TCRdb reprocessed the multiplex PCR reads via MiXCR and lists one record per CDR3 protein. Among some 600,000 distinct CDR3 sequences listed, 46% were seen once. Trimming shortened V by 1 base and J by 1 base, and 8 bases separated the two germline ends. The length of the CDR3 is 14 residues. CDR1 is SNHLY and CDR2 is FYNNEI in the germline V gene. The study, taken as a whole, reports: Blood also held most thyroid clonotypes expanded beyond 0.001.

When ophthalmopathy did not progress within 18 months, Graves' hyperthyroidism was considered stable. Uncontrolled infection, other autoimmune disease, pregnancy or lactation barred patients from enrollment. The sample comprised peripheral blood or thyroid tissue (not recorded which). The source is a woman aged 18-35 years with Graves' hyperthyroidism. This sequence joins TRBV2 and TRBJ2-7; D call uncertain. CDR3 sequence (DNA): TGTGCCAGCAGTGAAGGCTACAGTTCCTACGAGCAGTACTTC. It codes for CASSEGYSSYEQYF.